A selection of T cell receptor beta chains follows, all from one sample in a study of Graves' ophthalmopathy and Graves' hyperthyroidism. MiXCR, applied by TCRdb to the multiplex PCR reads, yields one record per CDR3 protein. This sample has over 650,000 distinct CDR3 sequences, with more than 40% found just once. Sequencing was performed on peripheral blood. The receptors come from an adult man with Graves' ophthalmopathy. The CDR3 runs from the conserved cysteine through the conserved F or W. The D gene is left open where the match is weak. The size of a clone is reported for some rows only, either as once, few or many, or as a class for expanded clones.

j_call: TRBJ1-6
v_call: TRBV7-2
d_call: .
clone_size: .
cdr3_nt: TGTGCCAGCAGCTATTTGACAGTTAATTCACCCCTCCACTTT
cdr3_aa: CASSYLTVNSPLHF

j_call: TRBJ2-7
v_call: TRBV20-1
d_call: .
clone_size: few
cdr3_nt: TGCAGTGCTAGAGAAAGGGCAGACTCCCACGAGCAGTACTTC
cdr3_aa: CSARERADSHEQYF

j_call: TRBJ2-5
v_call: TRBV3-1
d_call: .
clone_size: few
cdr3_nt: TGTGCCAGCAGCCAACAGGGTGAAGAGACCCAGTACTTC
cdr3_aa: CASSQQGEETQYF

j_call: TRBJ1-6
v_call: TRBV10-3
d_call: .
clone_size: many
cdr3_nt: TGTGCCATCAAGGGAGAACCCAATTCACCCCTCCACTTT
cdr3_aa: CAIKGEPNSPLHF

j_call: TRBJ1-2
v_call: TRBV25-1
d_call: TRBD1
clone_size: .
cdr3_nt: TGTGCCAGCATCGACAGGGGTCGGGTCTATGGCTACACCTTC
cdr3_aa: CASIDRGRVYGYTF

j_call: TRBJ2-3
v_call: TRBV24-1
d_call: TRBD2
clone_size: .
cdr3_nt: TGTGCCACCAGTTCCGGGAGGGGCGCAGATACGCAGTATTTT
cdr3_aa: CATSSGRGADTQYF

j_call: TRBJ2-5
v_call: TRBV29-1
d_call: .
clone_size: .
cdr3_nt: TGCAGCGTCGGCCTAGTGACCCAGTACTTC
cdr3_aa: CSVGLVTQYF

j_call: TRBJ2-7
v_call: TRBV7-9
d_call: TRBD1
clone_size: many
cdr3_nt: TGTGCCAGCAGCTTGGGGGACAGGGGGCTCTACGAGCAGTACTTC
cdr3_aa: CASSLGDRGLYEQYF

j_call: TRBJ1-4
v_call: TRBV10-3
d_call: .
clone_size: few
cdr3_nt: TGTGCCAGCAGTAGAGGGGTTGATGAAAAACTGTTTTTT
cdr3_aa: CASSRGVDEKLFF

j_call: TRBJ1-1
v_call: TRBV30
d_call: .
clone_size: few
cdr3_nt: TGTGCCTGGATCCCTTGGGGACAGAACACTGAAGCTTTCTTT
cdr3_aa: CAWIPWGQNTEAFF

j_call: TRBJ1-1
v_call: TRBV7-2
d_call: .
clone_size: many
cdr3_nt: TGTGCCAGCAGCCCCGAGGGATCGAACACTGAAGCTTTCTTT
cdr3_aa: CASSPEGSNTEAFF

j_call: TRBJ1-1
v_call: TRBV25-1
d_call: .
clone_size: .
cdr3_nt: TGTGCCAGCAGTGGTAGCGGGAGGGCTTTCTTT
cdr3_aa: CASSGSGRAFF

j_call: TRBJ2-5
v_call: TRBV10-3
d_call: TRBD2
clone_size: once
cdr3_nt: TGTGCCATCAGTTTAGGTAGCGGACTAGCTGGGGAGACCCAGTACTTC
cdr3_aa: CAISLGSGLAGETQYF

j_call: TRBJ2-7
v_call: TRBV7-9
d_call: .
clone_size: .
cdr3_nt: TGTGCCAGCAGCTTACTAGACGCGTCTTCCTACGAGCAGTACTTC
cdr3_aa: CASSLLDASSYEQYF

j_call: TRBJ1-1
v_call: TRBV29-1
d_call: .
clone_size: once
cdr3_nt: TGCAGCGCCTGGCGGGGAGGCACTGAAGCTTTCTTT
cdr3_aa: CSAWRGGTEAFF

j_call: TRBJ2-3
v_call: TRBV7-3
d_call: .
clone_size: .
cdr3_nt: TGTGCCAGCAGCTCAACGTACGAACGTCTCACAGATACGCAGTATTTT
cdr3_aa: CASSSTYERLTDTQYF

j_call: TRBJ1-5
v_call: TRBV5-1
d_call: TRBD1
clone_size: .
cdr3_nt: TGCGCCAGCAGCTTGGGTGGACAGGGGGATTATCAGCCCCAGCATTTT
cdr3_aa: CASSLGGQGDYQPQHF

j_call: TRBJ1-6
v_call: TRBV9
d_call: .
clone_size: many
cdr3_nt: TGTGCCAGCAGCCCCCGGAGTTGGGGGGCCCTCCACTTT
cdr3_aa: CASSPRSWGALHF

j_call: TRBJ1-2
v_call: TRBV2
d_call: TRBD1
clone_size: many
cdr3_nt: TGTGCCAGCGCTGGACAGGGGGCTTCTGATGGCTACACCTTC
cdr3_aa: CASAGQGASDGYTF

j_call: TRBJ1-5
v_call: TRBV19
d_call: .
clone_size: many
cdr3_nt: TGTGCCAGTTCGGGCGGCATCAATCAGCCCCAGCATTTT
cdr3_aa: CASSGGINQPQHF

j_call: TRBJ2-7
v_call: TRBV29-1
d_call: TRBD1
clone_size: many
cdr3_nt: TGCAGCTCTACAGGGGGCGGCCACGAGCAGTACTTC
cdr3_aa: CSSTGGGHEQYF

j_call: TRBJ1-4
v_call: TRBV5-4
d_call: .
clone_size: once
cdr3_nt: TGTGCCAGCAGCTTAGAGAGGGCTGGCATTAATGAAAAACTGTTTTTT
cdr3_aa: CASSLERAGINEKLFF